Below, 15 T cell receptor beta chains from the same sample are listed, as sequenced in a study of blood T cell repertoires in COVID-19. Profiled with immunoSEQ multiplex PCR; TCRdb holds only in-frame clones, not every one. The table includes 200,000 to 250,000 clones, more than 80% detected once. Sequenced input: PBMCs or T cells enriched from blood (not recorded which). The receptor source for this set is a man between 60 and 70 years old who had recovered from COVID-19.

The DNA for the CDR3 is TGTGCCAGCAGTTTAGGGGGGCACTCACCCCTCCACTTT. As protein: CASSLGGHSPLHF. This rearrangement joins TRBV12-3 or TRBV12-4 to TRBJ1-6; TRBD1 is a possible D gene (6 bases). CDR3 length: 13 residues. V lost 1 base and J lost 10, with 8 bases in between.

V and J are TRBV7-6 and TRBJ2-3, with D tentatively TRBD2 (5 bases). The V end lost 5 bases, the J end lost 0 bases, and 12 bases lay between the germline ends. The length of the CDR3 is 15 residues. Germline V gene lookup returns CDR1 SGHVS and CDR2 FNYEAQ. The CDR3 is CASSAGGSSTDTQYF. CDR3 nucleotide sequence: TGTGCCAGCAGCGCGGGCGGCTCAAGCACAGATACGCAGTATTTT.

The chain has TRBV6-5 and TRBJ2-1; D is possibly TRBD2 (6 bases). The CDR3 has 16 residues. The germline V gene has CDR1 MNHEY and CDR2 SVGAGI. V lost 4 bases and J lost 0, with 13 bases in between. CDR3 nucleotides: TGTGCCAGCAGTTCCCAGGACGGGAGCTCCTACAATGAGCAGTTCTTC. Amino acid sequence: CASSSQDGSSYNEQFF.

This clone was seen only a few times. The chain employs TRBV3-1 (or the pseudogene TRBV3-2) and TRBJ1-2, with 7 positions matching TRBD1. This CDR3 has 14 residues. Germline assignment: CDR1 LGHDT and CDR2 YNNKEL (reference sequence). Trimming removed 5 bases from V and 5 bases from J; junction bases left unmatched: 8. This CDR3 reads CASSAQGVDYGYTF. For the CDR3, the DNA is TGTGCCAGCAGCGCGCAGGGGGTGGATTATGGCTACACCTTC.

The gene calls are TRBV7-8 and TRBJ1-5, with D perhaps TRBD1 (6 bases). The V gene lost 5 bases and the J gene lost 5 bases, with 13 bases spanning the gap. The CDR3 extends over 14 amino acids. Germline CDR1 is SGHVS and CDR2 is FQNEAQ. The CDR3 loop is CASSQDRIHQPQHF. Here the CDR3 DNA reads TGTGCCAGCAGCCAAGACAGGATCCATCAGCCCCAGCATTTT.

Worth noting for this clone: The sample has other DNA sequences that encode this CDR3 too. The chain recombines TRBV2 with TRBJ2-2, with TRBD1 matching over 8 bases. The CDR3 extends over 15 amino acids. Germline lookup yields CDR1 SNHLY and CDR2 FYNNEI. V gave up 5 bases and J gave up 6 bases; unmatched junction bases: 8. The CDR3 region is CASSPGQGAPGELFF. CDR3 DNA sequence: TGTGCCAGCAGTCCCGGGCAGGGGGCCCCCGGGGAGCTGTTTTTT.

The chain joins TRBV6-5 to TRBJ2-7; 7 nucleotides match TRBD1. Germline CDR1 is MNHEY and CDR2 is SVGAGI. This CDR3 has 13 amino acids. V dropped 7 bases and J dropped 4; count of bases not matched to a gene: 7. Here the CDR3 reads CASTPGQSYEQYF. The DNA of the CDR3 is TGTGCCAGCACCCCGGGACAGTCTTACGAGCAGTACTTC.

This chain joins TRBV18 and TRBJ2-1; 12 nucleotides agree with TRBD1. V was pared by 3 bases and J by 7 bases, with 7 bases of the junction left unmatched. Germline values: CDR1 KGHSH, CDR2 LQKENI. This CDR3 has 16 residues. As DNA, the CDR3 is TGTGCCAGCTCACCCACAGGGACAGGGGGCTGGAATGAGCAGTTCTTC. This translates into CASSPTGTGGWNEQFF.

This chain connects TRBV19 to TRBJ2-1; a weak D match, TRBD1 (6 bases). The CDR3 has 14 amino acids. The germline V gene encodes CDR1 LNHDA and CDR2 SQIVND (reference sequence). The V and J ends lost 5 bases and 7 bases respectively, with 15 bases between them. The CDR3 region has the DNA TGTGCCAGTAGTCAGACACAGGGTCGGAATGAGCAGTTCTTC. Its protein product is CASSQTQGRNEQFF.

This clone was counted a few times. This rearrangement joins TRBV13 to TRBJ2-7; the match to TRBD1 covers 7 bases. This CDR3 region has 16 residues. Germline V lookup: CDR1 PRHDT, CDR2 FYEKMQ (reference sequence). The V and J ends lost 5 bases and 3 bases, in that order; junction bases with no gene match: 13. The CDR3 DNA reads TGTGCCAGCAGCGCCACCGTCCCGGGACAGAACTACGAGCAGTACTTC. Amino acids: CASSATVPGQNYEQYF.

The CDR3 DNA reads as TGTGCCAGTAGTATCCGGGACAGGGCGATTGAAGCTTTCTTT. Translated, it gives CASSIRDRAIEAFF. The gene calls are TRBV19 and TRBJ1-1, with TRBD1 matching 9 bases. V shed 3 bases and J 7 bases; nucleotides not matched to a gene: 6. The CDR3 has 14 amino acids. Germline CDR1 reads LNHDA; CDR2 reads SQIVND (reference sequence).

The V gene is TRBV29-1, the J gene TRBJ2-7; 9 positions match TRBD2. CDR1 is SQVTM and CDR2 is ANQGSEA in the germline V gene. V shed 4 bases and J 3 bases; nucleotides not matched to a gene: 4. This CDR3 region has 13 residues. CDR3 residues: CSVGIAGDYEQYF. CDR3 nucleotide sequence: TGCAGCGTTGGTATAGCGGGGGACTACGAGCAGTACTTC.

The chain recombines TRBV3-1 (or the pseudogene TRBV3-2) with TRBJ2-3; D is possibly TRBD2 (5 bases). V was cut by 1 base and J by 6 bases, with 11 bases left in between. The CDR3 is 14 residues long. Germline CDR1 is LGHDT and CDR2 is YNNKEL (reference sequence). As DNA, the CDR3 is TGTGCCAGCAGCCAAGGAGGGTGGGCGGATACGCAGTATTTT. As protein: CASSQGGWADTQYF.

The chain employs TRBV6-1 and TRBJ1-2; D is unresolved. This CDR3 is 15 amino acids long. Trimming took 0 bases from V and 8 from J, leaving 16 bases between them. CDR1 and CDR2 (germline): MNHNS, SASEGT. CDR3 region: CASSEALTSPLGYTF. CDR3 sequence (DNA): TGTGCCAGCAGTGAAGCACTGACAAGCCCCCTAGGCTACACCTTC.

J is TRBJ2-7 and V is TRBV27; weak D call: TRBD1 (5 bases). The germline V gene has CDR1 MNHEY and CDR2 SMNVEV (reference sequence). This CDR3 has 14 amino acids. Trimming took off 3 bases at V and 6 bases at J, with 15 bases between the two ends. The CDR3 DNA reads as TGTGCCAGCAGTTTTTCCCCAGGGTCGGGCGAGCAGTACTTC. Translated, it gives CASSFSPGSGEQYF.